A selection of T cell receptor beta chains follows, all from one sample in a study of T-cell reconstitution after alpha-beta-depleted transplantation in children. TCRdb reprocessed the PCR reads via MiXCR and lists one record per CDR3 protein. This sample has about 610,000 distinct CDR3 sequences, with roughly a tenth found just once. The material sequenced was PBMCs from the stem cell graft donor, taken from the stem cell graft. The receptors here all came from a human donor who donated a stem cell graft to a child with acute myeloid leukemia. Both conserved end residues are part of each CDR3. The D gene is left open where the match is weak. Not all rows give a size; the values are once, few, many and, for expanded clones, a class.

cdr3_length	v_call	clone_size	j_call	d_call	cdr3_aa	cdr3_nt
12	TRBV30	few	TRBJ2-5	.	CAFTARQETQYF	TGTGCCTTCACCGCGCGGCAAGAGACCCAGTACTTC
15	TRBV5-1	many	TRBJ2-2	.	CASSLDVGLPGELFF	TGCGCCAGCAGCTTGGATGTCGGCCTTCCCGGGGAGCTGTTTTTT
15	TRBV5-5	.	TRBJ2-3	TRBD1	CASSSGQVYTDTQYF	TGTGCCAGCAGCTCTGGACAGGTTTACACAGATACGCAGTATTTT
18	TRBV11-2	many	TRBJ1-4	TRBD1	CASSLILNRQGISEKLFF	TGTGCCAGCAGCCTCATCCTCAATCGACAGGGAATAAGTGAAAAACTGTTTTTT
15	TRBV12-3/TRBV12-4	few	TRBJ1-2	TRBD1	CASSPADRANYGYTF	TGTGCCAGCAGCCCCGCAGACAGGGCTAACTATGGCTACACCTTC
19	TRBV5-1	few	TRBJ2-6	.	CASSSNTGQPLSGANVLTF	TGCGCCAGCAGCTCAAATACGGGACAACCTCTCTCTGGGGCCAACGTCCTGACTTTC
15	TRBV11-2	few	TRBJ2-7	.	CASSLKVGAAHEQYF	TGTGCCAGCAGCTTAAAAGTGGGAGCCGCCCACGAGCAGTACTTC
16	TRBV20-1	many	TRBJ2-2	.	CSAREGSGVGTGELFF	TGCAGTGCTAGAGAAGGTTCAGGGGTCGGAACCGGGGAGCTGTTTTTT
15	TRBV28	few	TRBJ1-2	TRBD1	CASTPGQGFSYGYTF	TGTGCCAGCACACCGGGACAGGGGTTTAGTTATGGCTACACCTTC
13	TRBV29-1	.	TRBJ2-7	.	CSVEDKSAYEQYF	TGCAGCGTTGAGGACAAGTCCGCCTACGAGCAGTACTTC
16	TRBV6-2/TRBV6-3	many	TRBJ2-7	TRBD1	CASSLGKDRVSYEQYF	TGTGCCAGCTCTCTCGGAAAGGACAGGGTCTCCTACGAGCAGTACTTC
18	TRBV6-2/TRBV6-3	.	TRBJ2-4	TRBD2	CASSRSSGKALAKNIQYF	TGTGCCAGCAGCCGTAGTAGCGGGAAAGCTCTAGCCAAAAACATTCAGTACTTC
15	TRBV7-9	.	TRBJ2-1	TRBD2	CASSSPGTSVYEQFF	TGTGCCAGCAGCTCCCCCGGGACTAGCGTTTATGAGCAGTTCTTC
12	TRBV12-3/TRBV12-4	few	TRBJ1-2	.	CASTSGGDGYTF	TGTGCCAGCACCTCGGGAGGGGATGGCTACACCTTC
16	TRBV7-8	many	TRBJ2-7	.	CASSLEARMGAYEQYF	TGTGCCAGCAGCTTAGAGGCTAGAATGGGCGCCTACGAGCAGTACTTC
13	TRBV20-1	few	TRBJ2-5	.	CSAPPSNKETQYF	TGCAGTGCTCCCCCGAGTAATAAAGAGACCCAGTACTTC
13	TRBV28	.	TRBJ2-1	TRBD2	CATRGTSINEQFF	TGTGCCACCCGGGGGACTAGCATCAATGAGCAGTTCTTC
14	TRBV9	once	TRBJ2-5	.	CASSVGVPEGTQYF	TGTGCCAGCAGCGTAGGAGTTCCCGAGGGGACCCAGTACTTC
13	TRBV29-1	few	TRBJ2-5	TRBD1	CSAPQGNQETQYF	TGCAGCGCACCACAGGGGAACCAAGAGACCCAGTACTTC
14	TRBV6-2/TRBV6-3	.	TRBJ2-1	TRBD1	CAISDRGHYNEQFF	TGTGCCATCTCGGACAGGGGGCACTACAATGAGCAGTTCTTC
18	TRBV4-2	.	TRBJ2-2	TRBD2	CASSQDRASGRVGRELFF	TGTGCCAGCAGCCAAGATCGGGCTAGCGGGAGAGTGGGTCGTGAGCTGTTTTTT
14	TRBV5-1	many	TRBJ2-1	TRBD1	CASSPGTGYNEQFF	TGCGCCAGCAGCCCCGGGACAGGTTACAATGAGCAGTTCTTC
15	TRBV15	.	TRBJ2-1	.	CATSRRVGAKNEQFF	TGTGCCACCAGCCGACGGGTAGGGGCCAAGAATGAGCAGTTCTTC
17	TRBV4-3	few	TRBJ2-4	TRBD2	CASSHQPLAGGEDIQYF	TGCGCCAGCAGCCACCAACCCTTAGCGGGAGGGGAGGACATTCAGTACTTC
14	TRBV29-1	few	TRBJ1-2	.	CSVGSQEKGYGYTF	TGCAGCGTTGGGTCACAGGAAAAGGGCTATGGCTACACCTTC
13	TRBV30	few	TRBJ2-1	.	CAWSRGPYNEQFF	TGTGCCTGGAGTCGAGGCCCATACAATGAGCAGTTCTTC
13	TRBV5-1	.	TRBJ1-1	.	CASSLGWSTEAFF	TGCGCCAGCAGCTTAGGGTGGAGCACTGAAGCTTTCTTT
17	TRBV27	few	TRBJ2-1	.	CASSLIPGPRNDNEQFF	TGTGCCAGCAGTTTAATCCCGGGGCCGAGAAATGACAATGAGCAGTTCTTC
16	TRBV4-3	few	TRBJ1-5	TRBD1	CASSQGTGDGNQPQHF	TGCGCCAGCAGCCAGGGGACAGGGGATGGCAATCAGCCCCAGCATTTT
14	TRBV5-1	few	TRBJ2-7	TRBD1	CASSLGQVYYEQYF	TGCGCCAGCAGCCTTGGACAGGTTTACTACGAGCAGTACTTC
15	TRBV7-9	.	TRBJ2-3	.	CASSSRVGVPDTQYF	TGTGCCAGCAGCTCGCGAGTGGGCGTCCCAGATACGCAGTATTTT
14	TRBV15	few	TRBJ2-7	TRBD1	CATSGQGIGYEQYF	TGTGCCACCAGCGGACAGGGGATAGGCTACGAGCAGTACTTC
16	TRBV3-1	few	TRBJ2-3	TRBD2	CASSQGEREMADTQYF	TGTGCCAGCAGCCAAGGGGAGCGGGAGATGGCAGATACGCAGTATTTT
15	TRBV30	few	TRBJ2-1	.	CAWTFGGAPYNEQFF	TGTGCCTGGACTTTCGGGGGAGCGCCATACAATGAGCAGTTCTTC
18	TRBV5-1	.	TRBJ2-2	TRBD2	CASSSSLAGGMNTGELFF	TGCGCCAGCAGCTCCTCGCTAGCGGGAGGGATGAACACCGGGGAGCTGTTTTTT
14	TRBV6-1	few	TRBJ2-7	TRBD1	CATRTGTGYYEQYF	TGTGCCACCCGAACCGGGACAGGGTATTACGAGCAGTACTTC
15	TRBV29-1	few	TRBJ2-7	TRBD2	CSVDLPGLGGREQYF	TGCAGCGTCGACTTACCGGGACTAGGGGGTCGCGAGCAGTACTTC
17	TRBV6-2/TRBV6-3	few	TRBJ2-5	.	CASSSHSGRGTQETQYF	TGTGCCAGCAGTTCTCATTCCGGGCGAGGGACACAAGAGACCCAGTACTTC
15	TRBV12-3/TRBV12-4	few	TRBJ1-2	.	CASSLTRGVSYGYTF	TGTGCCAGCAGTTTAACCCGGGGGGTCTCCTATGGCTACACCTTC
13	TRBV12-3/TRBV12-4	many	TRBJ2-3	.	CASRTEGGGTQYF	TGTGCCAGCCGAACCGAAGGGGGGGGTACGCAGTATTTT
14	TRBV28	.	TRBJ2-5	.	CASSRRDGQETQYF	TGTGCCAGCAGCAGACGGGACGGACAAGAGACCCAGTACTTC
12	TRBV20-1	.	TRBJ2-2	.	CSVGLLGGELFF	TGCAGTGTCGGACTCCTCGGAGGGGAGCTGTTTTTT
14	TRBV2	.	TRBJ1-5	.	CASSEGSGNQPQHF	TGTGCCAGCAGTGAAGGGAGCGGTAATCAGCCCCAGCATTTT
16	TRBV9	.	TRBJ1-1	.	CASSVVPPPESTEAFF	TGTGCCAGCAGCGTAGTTCCCCCTCCAGAGAGCACTGAAGCTTTCTTT
16	TRBV13	many	TRBJ2-7	TRBD2	CASSPSRTSGGYEQYF	TGTGCCAGCAGCCCATCTCGGACTAGCGGGGGGTACGAGCAGTACTTC
15	TRBV7-6	many	TRBJ2-3	TRBD2	CASSLTSANTDTQYF	TGTGCCAGCAGCTTAACTAGCGCCAACACAGATACGCAGTATTTT
15	TRBV7-2	.	TRBJ2-7	.	CASSRAGGGSYEQYF	TGTGCCAGCAGTCGAGCAGGAGGGGGCTCCTACGAGCAGTACTTC
12	TRBV6-4	few	TRBJ1-2	.	CASSDGQSGYTF	TGTGCCAGCAGTGACGGGCAAAGCGGCTACACCTTC
14	TRBV7-9	few	TRBJ1-4	.	CASSLDSSNEKLFF	TGTGCCAGCAGCTTAGACAGTTCCAATGAAAAACTGTTTTTT
15	TRBV27	.	TRBJ2-3	.	CASSPWTTSTDTQYF	TGTGCCAGCAGTCCGTGGACAACCAGCACAGATACGCAGTATTTT
14	TRBV9	many	TRBJ2-7	TRBD1	CASSDGDRVYEQYF	TGTGCCAGCAGCGATGGCGACAGGGTCTACGAGCAGTACTTC
10	TRBV20-1	few	TRBJ2-5	.	CSGVQETQYF	TGCAGTGGCGTCCAAGAGACCCAGTACTTC
17	TRBV6-5	many	TRBJ2-7	TRBD2	CASSYSVLAGASYEQYF	TGTGCCAGCAGTTACTCGGTTTTAGCGGGAGCCTCCTACGAGCAGTACTTC
14	TRBV27	.	TRBJ1-4	.	CASRIDRRGEKLFF	TGTGCCAGCAGAATCGACAGGAGAGGCGAAAAACTGTTTTTT
11	TRBV29-1	many	TRBJ2-5	.	CSVDPGETQYF	TGCAGCGTTGACCCAGGGGAGACCCAGTACTTC